This T cell receptor beta chain was observed in a study of cytotoxic CD8 clonotypes in ibrutinib-treated CLL (dated by TCRdb to the early 2020s). Study-level background: The cohort included approximately 15 treatment-naive and some 10 relapsed/refractory patients; around 17 were IGHV unmutated. Partial responses were observed in about 25 patients and complete responses in 2; after a median follow-up of around 64 months, remission was maintained in 14 patients and progression was observed in roughly twelve. Response samples were obtained after a median of approximately eleven months of treatment, with a range of roughly 6 to 40 months. On average, each sample had 255,043 productive templates and 96,000 or so productive rearrangements. Longitudinal samples were obtainable from about 30% of the roughly 90 participants in the trial. Cryopreserved peripheral blood mononuclear cells were obtained before treatment, at response, and at either sustained remission or disease progression. Every sample from remission and from progressive disease was obtained while the patients were still on ibrutinib. On the study overall, not on this receptor specifically: Public clonotypes were found to be uncommon and were observed to contract or remain stable during treatment; the increase in clonality was shown to reflect expansion of private clonotypes at ibrutinib response. Clonality increased at ibrutinib response, stayed stable in sustained remission, and fell back toward baseline at progression. Sampling times were not matched between sustained-remission and progressing patients, and lymph node repertoires were not studied. Baseline clonality exceeded that of age-matched healthy donors and correlated strongly with circulating CD8+ T-cell counts.

The time point label corresponds to: 20 to 30 months on ibrutinib. For TCR beta library preparation, about 2.2 micrograms of genomic DNA was extracted from cryopreserved PBMCs. Longitudinal blood samples from CLL patients on ibrutinib monotherapy were analyzed using high-throughput TCR beta sequencing. Patients were enrolled in a phase 2 open-label single-center ibrutinib monotherapy trial. Each clonotype received, on average, 10x coverage in deep resolution sequencing performed on a MiSeq, where the target depth lay between 1 in 1 million and 1 in 200,000 T cells. The immunoSEQ hsTCRB Kit was used to generate the TCR beta libraries. The authors processed their data as follows. The data were analyzed with ImmunoSEQ Analyzer and ImmunoSEQ Data Assistant, and V, D and J gene assignments followed IMGT definitions. Clonality was computed as one minus normalized Shannon entropy of productive rearrangement frequencies, ranging from 0 to 1. Only overrepresented clonotypes making up at least 0.05% of each patient's repertoire were included in the public clonotype analysis. Repertoires from some twelve age-matched healthy donors in immuneACCESS were used as clonality controls. Drawn from immuneACCESS, this table holds only the in-frame rearrangements with V and J called that TCRdb kept. Clones are partly lost; checked studies trace under half to an unresolved V gene and leave the rest unexplained. The DNA gave D and trimming, while V, J and clone size come from that table. This sample is represented by 60,000 to 95,000 clones; 83% of them were singletons. About two fifths of the sample belongs to the ten largest clones.

Turning to this clone: Its antigen specificity is not known. No qualities accompany the bases; no much larger clone lies one base away.

From a lookup of the germline V gene (reference sequence), CDR1 and CDR2 are LNHNV and YYDKDF. The trim is 5 bases for V and 2 bases for J, with a gap of 13 bases between the germline ends. There are 16 amino acids in the CDR3, from cysteine to phenylalanine inclusive. Here the CDR3 DNA is all that survives: 48 bases in frame from base 1. The clonotype was recovered from a human donor with chronic lymphocytic leukemia. The chain couples TRBV15 to TRBJ2-6; a tentative D match to TRBD1 spans 5 bases. The input for sequencing was PBMCs, taken after 24 months of ibrutinib treatment. The nucleotides read TGTGCCACCAGCGGCCTAACAGGAACTGGGGCCAACGTCCTGACTTTC. Translated, this gives CATSGLTGTGANVLTF.